Described below is a single T cell receptor (beta chain) sequence and its context. This sample is part of a study of T cell changes during pregnancy in multiple sclerosis. Produced via immunoSEQ multiplex PCR; TCRdb's table is partial and in-frame only. The sample includes tens of thousands of clones, 85% to 95% of them seen just once. With 5 bases clipped from V and 6 bases from J, the junction kept 3 bases outside the gene matches. The germline V gene has CDR1 SEHNR and CDR2 FQNEAQ (reference sequence). The CDR3 is made up of 14 amino acids. Sequencing was performed on CD4+ T cells from peripheral blood mononuclear cells, taken before pregnancy. V usage is TRBV7-9 and J usage is TRBJ2-1; 11 bases agree with TRBD2. This TCR was sampled from a female donor with multiple sclerosis, enrolled in a pregnancy study. The CDR3 DNA reads as TGTGCCAGCAGCCTTAGCGGGGGGGCCAATGAGCAGTTCTTC. The encoded protein is CASSLSGGANEQFF.